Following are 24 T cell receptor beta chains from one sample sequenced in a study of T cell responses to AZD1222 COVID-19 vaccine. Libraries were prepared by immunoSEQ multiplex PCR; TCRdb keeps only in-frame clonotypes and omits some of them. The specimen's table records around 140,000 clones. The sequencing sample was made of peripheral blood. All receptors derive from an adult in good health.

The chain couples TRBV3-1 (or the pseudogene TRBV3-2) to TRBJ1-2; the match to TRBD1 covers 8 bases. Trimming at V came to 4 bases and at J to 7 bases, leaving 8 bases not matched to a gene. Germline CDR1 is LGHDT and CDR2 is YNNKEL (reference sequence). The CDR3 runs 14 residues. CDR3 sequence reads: CASSRVDRESGYTF. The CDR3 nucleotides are TGTGCCAGCAGCCGTGTGGACAGGGAAAGTGGCTACACCTTC.

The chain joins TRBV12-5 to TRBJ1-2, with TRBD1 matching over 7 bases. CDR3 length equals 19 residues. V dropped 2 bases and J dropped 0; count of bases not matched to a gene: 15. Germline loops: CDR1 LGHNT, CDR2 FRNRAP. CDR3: CASGLTPKGQIPSNYGYTF. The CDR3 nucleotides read TGTGCTAGTGGTTTGACCCCCAAGGGACAGATACCTTCTAACTATGGCTACACCTTC.

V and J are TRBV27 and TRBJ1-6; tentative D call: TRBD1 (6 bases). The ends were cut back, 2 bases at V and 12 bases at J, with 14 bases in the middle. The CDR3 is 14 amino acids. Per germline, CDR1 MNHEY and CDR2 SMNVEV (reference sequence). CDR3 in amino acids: CASSLGAGVLPLHF. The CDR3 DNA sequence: TGTGCCAGCAGTTTAGGGGCAGGGGTTTTACCCCTCCACTTT.

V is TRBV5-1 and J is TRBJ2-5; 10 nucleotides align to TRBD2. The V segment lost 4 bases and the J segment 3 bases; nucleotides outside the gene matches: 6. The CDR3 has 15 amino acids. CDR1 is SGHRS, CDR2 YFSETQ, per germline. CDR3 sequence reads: CASSLSGGAEETQYF. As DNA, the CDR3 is TGCGCCAGCAGCCTGAGCGGGGGGGCCGAAGAGACCCAGTACTTC.

The CDR3 DNA reads as TGTGCCAGCCAGCCCTCTAGGGTGCATGAGCAGTTCTTC. It translates to CASQPSRVHEQFF. The J gene is TRBJ2-1, the V gene TRBV3-1 (or the pseudogene TRBV3-2); D is unclear. The CDR3 has 13 residues. Trimming cost V 8 bases and J 8 bases, with 16 bases left between them. Germline-derived CDR1 and CDR2 are LGHDT and YNNKEL (reference sequence).

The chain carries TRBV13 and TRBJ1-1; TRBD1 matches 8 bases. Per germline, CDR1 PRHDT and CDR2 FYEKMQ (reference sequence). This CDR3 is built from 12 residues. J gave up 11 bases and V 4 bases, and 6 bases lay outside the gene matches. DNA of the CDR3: TGTGCCAGCAGCTCGGGACAGGTGGGGGCTTTCTTT. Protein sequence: CASSSGQVGAFF. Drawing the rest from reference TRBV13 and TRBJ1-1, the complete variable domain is AAGVIQSPRHLIKEKRETATLKCYPIPRHDTVYWYQQGPGQDPQFLISFYEKMQSDKGSIPDRFSAQQFSDYHSELNMSSLELGDSALYFCASSSGQVGAFFGQGTRLTVV.

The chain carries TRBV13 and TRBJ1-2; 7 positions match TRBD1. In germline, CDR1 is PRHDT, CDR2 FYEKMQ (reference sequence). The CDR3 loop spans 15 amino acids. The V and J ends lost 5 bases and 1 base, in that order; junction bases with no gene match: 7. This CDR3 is CASSEGAGNNYGYTF. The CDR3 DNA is TGTGCCAGCAGCGAGGGGGCAGGAAATAACTATGGCTACACCTTC.

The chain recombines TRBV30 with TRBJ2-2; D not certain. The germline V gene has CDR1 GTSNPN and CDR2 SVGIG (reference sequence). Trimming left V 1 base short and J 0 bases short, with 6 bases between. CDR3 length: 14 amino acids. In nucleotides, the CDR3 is TGTGCCTGGAGTGGGACGGCGAACACCGGGGAGCTGTTTTTT. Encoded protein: CAWSGTANTGELFF.

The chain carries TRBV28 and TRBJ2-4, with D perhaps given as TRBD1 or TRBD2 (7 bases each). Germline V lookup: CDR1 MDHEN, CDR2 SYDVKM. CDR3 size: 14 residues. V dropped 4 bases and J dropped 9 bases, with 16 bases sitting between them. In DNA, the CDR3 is TGTGCCAGCAGTTCCTCCAGGGGGGGAAGCATTCAGTACTTC. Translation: CASSSSRGGSIQYF.

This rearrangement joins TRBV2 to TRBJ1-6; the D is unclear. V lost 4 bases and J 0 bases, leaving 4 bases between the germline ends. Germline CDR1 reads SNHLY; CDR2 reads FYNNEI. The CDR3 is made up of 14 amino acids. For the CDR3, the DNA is TGTGCCAGCAGTGGGCCCTCCTATAATTCACCCCTCCACTTT. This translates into CASSGPSYNSPLHF. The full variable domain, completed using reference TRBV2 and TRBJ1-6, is EPEVTQTPSHQVTQMGQEVILRCVPISNHLYFYWYRQILGQKVEFLVSFYNNEISEKSEIFDDQFSVERPDGSNFTLKIRSTKLEDSAMYFCASSGPSYNSPLHFGNGTRLTVT.

The CDR3 DNA is TGTGCCAGTAGCCCGAACACATACAATGAGCAGTTCTTC. Its translation is CASSPNTYNEQFF. The rearrangement uses TRBV19 and TRBJ2-1, with D hard to call. The V gene lost 6 bases and the J gene lost 4 bases, with 10 bases spanning the gap. The CDR3 has 13 amino acids. Germline values: CDR1 LNHDA, CDR2 SQIVND (reference sequence).

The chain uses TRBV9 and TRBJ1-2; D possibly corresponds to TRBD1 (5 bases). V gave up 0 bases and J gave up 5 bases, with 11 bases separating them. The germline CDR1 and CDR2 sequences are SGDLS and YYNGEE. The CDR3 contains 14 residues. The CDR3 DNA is TGTGCCAGCAGCGTAGGGGACCAACCATATGGCTACACCTTC. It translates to CASSVGDQPYGYTF.

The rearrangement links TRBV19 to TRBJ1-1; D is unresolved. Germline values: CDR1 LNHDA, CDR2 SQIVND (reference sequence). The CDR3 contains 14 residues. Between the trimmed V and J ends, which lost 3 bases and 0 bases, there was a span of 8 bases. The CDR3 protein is CASSIKGVNTEAFF. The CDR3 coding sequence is TGTGCCAGTAGTATTAAAGGAGTGAACACTGAAGCTTTCTTT.

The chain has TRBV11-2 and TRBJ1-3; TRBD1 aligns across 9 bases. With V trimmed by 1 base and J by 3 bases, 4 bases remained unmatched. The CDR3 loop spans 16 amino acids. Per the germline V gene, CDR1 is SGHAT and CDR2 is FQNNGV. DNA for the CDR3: TGTGCCAGCAGCTTAGTACGGGGACAGGGTGGAAACACCATATATTTT. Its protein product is CASSLVRGQGGNTIYF. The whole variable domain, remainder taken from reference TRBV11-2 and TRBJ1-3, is EAGVAQSPRYKIIEKRQSVAFWCNPISGHATLYWYQQILGQGPKLLIQFQNNGVVDDSQLPKDRFSAERLKGVDSTLKIQPAKLEDSAVYLCASSLVRGQGGNTIYFGEGSWLTVV.

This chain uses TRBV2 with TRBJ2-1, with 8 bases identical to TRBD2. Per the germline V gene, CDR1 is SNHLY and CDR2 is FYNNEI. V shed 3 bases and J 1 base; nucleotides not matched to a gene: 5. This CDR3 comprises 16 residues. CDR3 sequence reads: CASSDLQRGSYNEQFF. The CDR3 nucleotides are TGTGCCAGCAGTGATCTCCAGCGGGGGTCCTACAATGAGCAGTTCTTC.

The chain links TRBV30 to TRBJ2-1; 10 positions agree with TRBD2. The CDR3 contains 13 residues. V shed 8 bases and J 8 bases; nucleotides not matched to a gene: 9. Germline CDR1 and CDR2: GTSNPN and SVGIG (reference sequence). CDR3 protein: CARQRGGSDEQFF. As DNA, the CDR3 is TGTGCCCGGCAGCGGGGGGGCAGCGATGAGCAGTTCTTC.

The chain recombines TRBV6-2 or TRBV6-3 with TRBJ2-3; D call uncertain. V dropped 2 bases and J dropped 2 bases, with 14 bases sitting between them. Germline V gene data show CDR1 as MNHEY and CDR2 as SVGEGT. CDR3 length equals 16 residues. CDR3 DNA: TGTGCCAGCAGTTACAAAGTCCAACCTCCCACAGATACGCAGTATTTT. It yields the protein CASSYKVQPPTDTQYF.

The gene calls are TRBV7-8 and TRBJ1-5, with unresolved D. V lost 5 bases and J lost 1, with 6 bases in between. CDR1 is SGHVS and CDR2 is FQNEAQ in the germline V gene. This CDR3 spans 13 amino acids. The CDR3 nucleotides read TGTGCCAGCAGCCCGGGGAGCAATCAGCCCCAGCATTTT. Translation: CASSPGSNQPQHF.

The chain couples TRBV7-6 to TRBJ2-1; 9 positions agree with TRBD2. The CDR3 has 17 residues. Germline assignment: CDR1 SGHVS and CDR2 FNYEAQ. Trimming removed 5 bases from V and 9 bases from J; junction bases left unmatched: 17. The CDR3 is CASSPEASGDLGGEQFF. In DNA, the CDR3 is TGTGCCAGCAGCCCAGAGGCTAGCGGGGACCTCGGCGGTGAGCAGTTCTTC. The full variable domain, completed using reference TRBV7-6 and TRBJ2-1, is GAGVSQSPRYKVTKRGQDVALRCDPISGHVSLYWYRQALGQGPEFLTYFNYEAQQDKSGLPNDRFSAERPEGSISTLTIQRTEQRDSAMYRCASSPEASGDLGGEQFFGPGTRLTVL.

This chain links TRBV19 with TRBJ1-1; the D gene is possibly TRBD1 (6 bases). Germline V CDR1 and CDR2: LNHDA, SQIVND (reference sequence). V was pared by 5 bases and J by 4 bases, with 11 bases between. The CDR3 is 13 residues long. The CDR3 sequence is CASSEGVRTEAFF. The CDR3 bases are TGTGCCAGTAGTGAGGGGGTGCGCACTGAAGCTTTCTTT.

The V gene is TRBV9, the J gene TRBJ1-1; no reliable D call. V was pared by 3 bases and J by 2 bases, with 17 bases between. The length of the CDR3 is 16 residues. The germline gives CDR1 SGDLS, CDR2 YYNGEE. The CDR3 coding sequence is TGTGCCAGCAGCGCCCCCCGGGGAGAAACCAACACTGAAGCTTTCTTT. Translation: CASSAPRGETNTEAFF.

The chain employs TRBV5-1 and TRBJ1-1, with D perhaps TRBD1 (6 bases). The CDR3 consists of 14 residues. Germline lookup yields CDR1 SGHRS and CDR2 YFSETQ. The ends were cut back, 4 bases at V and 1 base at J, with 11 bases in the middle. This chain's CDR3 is CASSQTGGNTEAFF. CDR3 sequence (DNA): TGCGCCAGCAGCCAGACAGGTGGGAACACTGAAGCTTTCTTT.

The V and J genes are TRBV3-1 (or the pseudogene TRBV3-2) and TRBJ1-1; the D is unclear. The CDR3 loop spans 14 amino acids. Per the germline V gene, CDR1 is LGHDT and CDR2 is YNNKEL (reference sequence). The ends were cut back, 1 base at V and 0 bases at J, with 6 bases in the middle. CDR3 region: CASSQVNLNTEAFF. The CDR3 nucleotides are TGTGCCAGCAGCCAAGTTAACCTGAACACTGAAGCTTTCTTT.

The CDR3 is CATSSAGTGLGTEAFF. As DNA, the CDR3 is TGTGCCACCAGCAGTGCCGGGACAGGGTTGGGCACTGAAGCTTTCTTT. The rearrangement joins TRBV15 to TRBJ1-1; 9 nucleotides agree with TRBD1. The CDR3 loop spans 16 amino acids. Trimming at V came to 3 bases and at J to 4 bases, leaving 9 bases not matched to a gene. CDR1 and CDR2 (germline): LNHNV, YYDKDF (reference sequence).